This TCR beta chain was observed in a study of cytomegalovirus exposure and HLA in healthy donors. The CDR3 contains 18 residues. Trimming took 5 bases from V and 1 from J, leaving 23 bases between them. Looked up from germline, CDR1 is SEHNR and CDR2 is FQNEAQ (reference sequence). Primers: 60 Vbeta forward and 13 Jbeta reverse. Profiled with immunoSEQ multiplex PCR; TCRdb holds only in-frame clones, not every one. The sample consists of 100,000 to 150,000 clones, 80% of them appearing once. Sequencing was done on a sample of PBMCs. The TCR was taken from a female donor in good health and CMV-seropositive. This chain uses TRBV7-9 with TRBJ1-1; possibly TRBD1 for D (6 bases). CDR3 nucleotide sequence: TGTGCCAGCAGCCCCCGGGGGGGCTTGGTGCTTGGGAACACTGAAGCTTTCTTT. Translated, it gives CASSPRGGLVLGNTEAFF.